The clone carrying this T cell receptor beta chain has more than one count but fewer than ten. This specimen belongs to a study of blood T cell repertoires in COVID-19. Sequencing used immunoSEQ multiplex PCR; TCRdb keeps in-frame clones, though not all of them. The sample carries about 35,000 clones, 78% recorded once. Per the germline V gene, CDR1 is MNHEY and CDR2 is SVGAGI. With V trimmed by 0 bases and J by 10 bases, 15 bases remained unmatched. The CDR3 has 16 amino acids. The source is a man aged 80 or over with acute or convalescent COVID-19. Material for sequencing was peripheral blood. The rearrangement links TRBV6-5 to TRBJ2-7; 7 bases align to TRBD2. CDR3 sequence reads: CASSYSMGGNIDEQYF. The CDR3 DNA is TGTGCCAGCAGTTACTCGATGGGAGGGAACATAGATGAACAGTACTTC.